The present T cell receptor (beta chain) was sequenced within a study of technical replicates of blood from a few donors. This clone was detected only a few times. Repertoires were generated with immunoSEQ multiplex PCR, while TCRdb's copy carries only in-frame clones and drops some. The profile shows around 61,000 clones, roughly 86% of them singletons. V gave up 7 bases and J gave up 0 bases, with 10 bases separating them. The CDR3 has 14 residues. CDR1 is SNHLY, CDR2 FYNNEI, per germline. The sequencing input was PBMCs. The V gene is TRBV2, the J gene TRBJ1-5; TRBD1 might be the D (5 bases). This receptor was obtained from a human donor in good health. Some clones in this sample may be carry-over from other donors' samples. CDR3 bases: TGTGCCAGCACCCAGGGAAATAGCAATCAGCCCCAGCATTTT. Translation gives CASTQGNSNQPQHF.